The 4 T cell receptor beta chains listed next were all sequenced from one sample in a study of metastatic and nonmetastatic thyroid tumors. Using MiXCR, TCRdb re-called clones from the PCR reads. The repertoire has some 30,000 clones, 10% to 14% of them found once; the top ten carry roughly 15%. None of the patients had undergone any treatment ahead of thyroid surgery. The sample consisted of blood. These receptors all come from a female donor with papillary thyroid cancer or a benign thyroid nodule (not recorded which). Some clones in this sample may be carry-over from other donors' samples.

In this sample, this clone turned up many times. This chain joins TRBV7-3 and TRBJ2-1; TRBD2 is a possible D gene (6 bases). In germline, CDR1 is SGHTA, CDR2 FQGTGA. V was shortened by 0 bases and J by 8 bases, with 14 bases between the two germline ends. The CDR3 runs 15 residues. This CDR3 reads CASSLTGGVADEQFF. CDR3 nucleotide sequence: TGTGCCAGCAGCTTAACTGGAGGGGTAGCTGATGAGCAGTTCTTC.

This clone was found many times. V gene TRBV19 combines with J gene TRBJ1-3; 7 bases are a match to TRBD1. This CDR3 comprises 16 residues. The germline gives CDR1 LNHDA, CDR2 SQIVND (reference sequence). The V segment lost 5 bases and the J segment 0 bases; nucleotides outside the gene matches: 7. The CDR3 loop reads CASSAQTGLSGNTIYF. In nucleotides, the CDR3 is TGTGCCAGTAGTGCCCAGACAGGGCTCTCTGGAAACACCATATATTTT.

This clone has at least ten counts. The chain joins TRBV19 to TRBJ1-1; D possibly corresponds to TRBD1 (5 bases). Trimming took 2 bases from V and 0 from J, leaving 10 bases between them. Germline loops: CDR1 LNHDA, CDR2 SQIVND (reference sequence). The CDR3 is 15 amino acids. The CDR3 loop is CASSISGQVNTEAFF. Written as DNA, the CDR3 is TGTGCCAGTAGTATATCGGGGCAGGTGAACACTGAAGCTTTCTTT.

V is TRBV6-6 and J is TRBJ1-3; the D is unclear. The ends were cut back, 0 bases at V and 2 bases at J, with 11 bases in the middle. The CDR3 runs 16 residues. Germline CDR1 reads MNHNY; CDR2 reads SVGAGI (reference sequence). The chain's CDR3 is CASSYSTNGAGNTIYF. The CDR3, as DNA: TGTGCCAGCAGTTACTCGACTAACGGGGCTGGAAACACCATATATTTT.